A single T cell receptor (beta chain) is shown here with its context. In the original processing: Amplification with reference gene primers provided the estimates of nucleated cell counts. Assay used: immunoSEQ multiplex PCR; TCRdb lists only in-frame clones, some missing. From that table come the V and J calls and clone size; the DNA was used to work out D and trimming. The sample lists over 250,000 clones, over 75% seen once, with around 12% in the top ten. Trimming cost V 4 bases and J 1 base; bases outside gene matches: 6. This CDR3 contains 16 residues. From germline, CDR1 is ENHRY and CDR2 SYGVKD. This specimen comes from a study of blood T cell repertoires in COVID-19. Looking at the study overall: Specimens from acute and convalescent COVID-19 originated in the United States, Italy and Spain.

The TCR comes from a woman aged 60 to 75 with acute or convalescent COVID-19. Sequenced sample: peripheral blood. The chain couples TRBV10-3 to TRBJ2-7; the match to TRBD1 covers 11 bases. The CDR3 loop reads CAISANRDRGSYEQYF. The CDR3 coding sequence is TGTGCCATCAGTGCCAACCGGGACAGGGGGTCCTACGAGCAGTACTTC.